This section outlines one T cell receptor beta chain sequence together with its context. What it binds is not known. These data are taken from a study of graft-versus-host responses after intestinal transplantation. Whole-study context: Among the recipients, transplants were multivisceral, liver-intestinal, or isolated intestinal.

The CDR3 loop spans 16 amino acids. Per the germline V gene, CDR1 is MDHEN and CDR2 is SYDVKM. Trimming left V 3 bases short and J 1 base short, with 16 bases between. Findings and limits, study-wide: The recipient marrow held GvH clones, and some of them showed up first in ileum or blood.

TCRdb's table, derived via immunoSEQ multiplex PCR, lists solely in-frame clones and lacks some. The repertoire has over 75,000 clones, roughly 84% of them found once; the top ten carry roughly 7.3%. The receptor comes from a human donor who was the organ donor for an intestinal transplant. The source was unstimulated CD8+ T cells sorted from spleen or lymph node cells, collected before transplant. The rearrangement joins TRBV28 to TRBJ2-7, with D maybe TRBD2 (5 bases). The CDR3 coding sequence is TGTGCCAGCAGTTTTTCGGGGATTCGAAAGTCCTACGAGCAGTACTTC. It yields the protein CASSFSGIRKSYEQYF.